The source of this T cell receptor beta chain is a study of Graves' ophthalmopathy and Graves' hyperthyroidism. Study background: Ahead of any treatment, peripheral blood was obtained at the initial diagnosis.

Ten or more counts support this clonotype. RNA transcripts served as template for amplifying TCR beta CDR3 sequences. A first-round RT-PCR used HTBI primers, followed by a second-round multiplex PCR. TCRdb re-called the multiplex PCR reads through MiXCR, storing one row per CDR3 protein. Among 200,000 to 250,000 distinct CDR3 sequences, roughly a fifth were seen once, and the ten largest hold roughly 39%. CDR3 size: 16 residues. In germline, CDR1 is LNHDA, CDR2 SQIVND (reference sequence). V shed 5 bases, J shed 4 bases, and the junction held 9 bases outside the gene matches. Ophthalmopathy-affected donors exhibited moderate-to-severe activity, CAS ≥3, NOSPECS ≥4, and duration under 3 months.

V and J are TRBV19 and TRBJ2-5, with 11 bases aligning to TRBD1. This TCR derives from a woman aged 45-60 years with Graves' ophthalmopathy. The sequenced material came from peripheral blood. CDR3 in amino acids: CASSLRTGGAGETQYF. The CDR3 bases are TGTGCCAGTAGTCTTCGGACAGGGGGCGCGGGAGAGACCCAGTACTTC. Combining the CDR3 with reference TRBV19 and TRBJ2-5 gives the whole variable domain DGGITQSPKYLFRKEGQNVTLSCEQNLNHDAMYWYRQDPGQGLRLIYYSQIVNDFQKGDIAEGYSVSREKKESFPLTVTSAQKNPTAFYLCASSLRTGGAGETQYFGPGTRLLVL.